A selection of T cell receptor beta chains follows, all from one sample in a study of cytomegalovirus exposure and HLA in healthy donors. Clones were sequenced by immunoSEQ multiplex PCR, and TCRdb holds only the in-frame ones, with some missing. The table includes 180,000 or so clones, just under 80% detected once. The sequenced sample consisted of PBMCs. These receptors came from a woman in her twenties or thirties in good health and CMV-seronegative. Each CDR3 is given with its conserved first and last residue. A D gene is named only where the DNA matches it firmly. For some rows the clone size is stated as once, few or many, or as a class when expanded; others skip it.

once,NA,TRBV29-1,TRBJ2-7,TGCAGCGTTGGAGTCTCGAGCTCCTACGAGCAGTACTTC,CSVGVSSSYEQYF
NA,TRBD1,TRBV5-8,TRBJ2-3,TGTGCCAGCAGCTTGGCCGGGACAGGAAGCACAGATACGCAGTATTTT,CASSLAGTGSTDTQYF
few,TRBD2,TRBV6-5,TRBJ2-3,TGTGCCAGCAGACGCCTAGCGGGAGGGTCAGATACGCAGTATTTT,CASRRLAGGSDTQYF
NA,NA,TRBV7-2,TRBJ2-5,TGTGCCAGCAGCTTAGCCCTTTATGAGACCCAGTACTTC,CASSLALYETQYF
NA,TRBD2,TRBV5-1,TRBJ2-7,TGCGCCAGCAGCCCCCGGACTAGCGGGGGGCACGAGCAGTACTTC,CASSPRTSGGHEQYF
NA,NA,TRBV6-5,TRBJ1-2,TGTGCCAGCAGCGCCGTTAGGGGCTATGGCTACACCTTC,CASSAVRGYGYTF
NA,TRBD2,TRBV5-1,TRBJ2-7,TGCGCCAGCAGCAACCGCGGGGGGGATTACGAGCAGTACTTC,CASSNRGGDYEQYF
few,NA,TRBV19,TRBJ2-5,TGTGCCAGTAGAGCCGGGGTAGAGACCCAGTACTTC,CASRAGVETQYF
NA,TRBD2,TRBV5-1,TRBJ2-1,TGCGCCAGCAGCTTGGCCAGCGGGGGACACAATGAGCAGTTCTTC,CASSLASGGHNEQFF
NA,TRBD1,TRBV7-9,TRBJ2-7,TGTGCCACCCAGGACAGGGTGACCTACGAGCAGTACTTC,CATQDRVTYEQYF
NA,TRBD1,TRBV7-9,TRBJ2-6,TGTGCCAGCAGCTCGACGATCGAAAGGGACAGGGAGGCCAACGTCCTGACTTTC,CASSSTIERDREANVLTF
NA,NA,TRBV11-2,TRBJ2-5,TGTGCCAGCAGCTGGGGAAGGGGAGAGACCCAGTACTTC,CASSWGRGETQYF
NA,NA,TRBV5-1,TRBJ1-1,TGCGCCAGCAGCCTTGGTTTCGGGGGGAACACTGAAGCTTTCTTT,CASSLGFGGNTEAFF
NA,NA,TRBV7-3,TRBJ1-1,TGTGCCAGCAGCTTACGGGACTTGACGGAAGCTTTCTTT,CASSLRDLTEAFF
once,TRBD1,TRBV29-1,TRBJ1-5,TGCAGCGTCGGGACAGATCAGCCCCAGCATTTT,CSVGTDQPQHF
NA,TRBD1,TRBV5-1,TRBJ1-2,TGCGCCAGCAGCACCGGACAGGGAGGTGGCTACACCTTC,CASSTGQGGGYTF
NA,TRBD1,TRBV7-2,TRBJ1-2,TGTGCCAGCAGCCGGGACAGGAGTAACTATGGCTACACCTTC,CASSRDRSNYGYTF
NA,TRBD2,TRBV6-1,TRBJ2-3,TGTGCCAGCGGGACTAGCGGTCGGACAGATACGCAGTATTTT,CASGTSGRTDTQYF
NA,TRBD1,TRBV4-3,TRBJ1-6,TGCGCCAGCAGCTCATCCGGGACAGCCAATTCACCCCTCCACTTT,CASSSSGTANSPLHF
NA,NA,TRBV15,TRBJ2-3,TGTGCCACCAGCAGAACCATAGACACAGATACGCAGTATTTT,CATSRTIDTDTQYF